This T cell receptor beta chain was captured in a study of CD8 T cells in Susac syndrome. The study's findings and limits: The authors acknowledged that the study's TCR sequencing and HLA analysis involved relatively few individuals.

With regard to this clonotype: Its antigen remains unknown.

CD8+ and CD4+ T cells from blood underwent TCR beta sequencing. Roughly 0.45 to 1 ug RNA was reverse transcribed with random hexamers. TCRdb re-called the immunoSEQ multiplex PCR reads through MiXCR, storing one row per CDR3 protein. The data show roughly 60,000 distinct CDR3 sequences, with just over 90% seen just once and roughly 0.19% held by the top ten. The CDR3 loop spans 13 amino acids. V was trimmed by 1 base and J by 0 bases, leaving 3 bases between them. Germline V gene data show CDR1 as LGHNA and CDR2 as YSLEER. The V call is TRBV4-3, the J call TRBJ1-2; D remains ambiguous. The TCR sequence derives from a human donor in good health. Sequenced sample: CD8+ T cells from PBMCs. The CDR3 sequence is CASSQASNYGYTF. The CDR3 DNA follows: TGCGCCAGCAGCCAAGCTTCTAACTATGGCTACACCTTC.